The 26 T cell receptor beta chains below come from one sample, sequenced in a study of T cells after yellow fever vaccination (dated by TCRdb to the late 2010s). The sample's treatment or condition label is to be understood as: live attenuated yellow fever vaccine strain. Libraries were made using 5' RACE. TCRdb shows the sequencer as Illumina HiSeq 2500. The public reads were reprocessed in TCRdb via fastp at Q25 and MiXCR, keeping in-frame beta chains. CDR3 protein duplicates are merged, each entry listing the most common genes and DNA. The sample profile shows tens of thousands of distinct CDR3 sequences; about 7% of them were found once. 30% to 45% of the sample belongs to the ten largest clones. The input for sequencing was CD8+ T cells sorted from PBMCs, taken roughly 45 days after the first yellow fever vaccination. The receptors come from a man younger than 35 who received the YFV17D yellow fever vaccine.

Many counts were recorded for this clonotype. The CDR3 DNA reads as TGTGCCATCAGTGAGTCGTTCGGAGAGACCCAGTACTTC. Its translation: CAISESFGETQYF. The rearrangement links TRBV10-3 to TRBJ2-5; D call uncertain. Germline V lookup: CDR1 ENHRY, CDR2 SYGVKD. The CDR3 is 13 amino acids. Trimming shortened V by 0 bases and J by 4 bases, and 6 bases separated the two germline ends.

This clonotype was counted only a few times. V is TRBV4-1 and J is TRBJ1-2; D call uncertain. Germline loops: CDR1 MGHRA, CDR2 YSYEKL. The CDR3 runs 13 residues. Trimming shortened V by 2 bases and J by 6 bases, and 10 bases separated the two germline ends. As DNA, the CDR3 is TGCGCCAGCAGCCAATGGGAACTTCATGGCTACACCTTC. Translation: CASSQWELHGYTF.

The table lists this clonotype with many counts. The CDR3 DNA reads TGCGCCAGCGGGAATGTCGAGGACGGGGGGCTTACAGATACGCAGTATTTT. It yields the protein CASGNVEDGGLTDTQYF. This rearrangement joins TRBV5-1 to TRBJ2-3; D may be TRBD2 (7 bases). The CDR3 is made up of 17 amino acids. Germline CDR1 is SGHRS and CDR2 is YFSETQ. Deletions cut 7 bases from V and 3 bases from J, with 24 bases between.

This clonotype was seen a single time. One base away lies a much larger clone, so this may be a sequencing read error. In DNA form, the CDR3 reads TGCGCCAGCAGCCCCAAGGAACGGGGGCAAGAGACCCAGTACTTC. Translating it yields CASSPKERGQETQYF. This sequence joins TRBV4-1 and TRBJ2-5, with D tentatively TRBD2 (6 bases). The germline CDR1 and CDR2 sequences are MGHRA and YSYEKL. V shed 4 bases and J shed 2 bases, with 14 bases lying between them. This CDR3 region has 15 residues.

The CDR3 loop is CASSSLAGLNEQFF. The CDR3 DNA follows: TGTGCCAGCAGCTCTTTAGCGGGTCTCAATGAGCAGTTCTTC. The chain employs TRBV7-3 and TRBJ2-1; 7 nucleotides agree with TRBD2. J lost 6 bases, V lost 4 bases, and 6 bases had no gene match. CDR1 and CDR2 from the germline V gene are SGHTA and FQGTGA. This CDR3 comprises 14 residues.

The rearrangement joins TRBV6-2 or TRBV6-3 to TRBJ1-1; TRBD1 is a possible D gene (5 bases). CDR1 and CDR2 (germline): MNHEY, SVGEGT. The CDR3 consists of 12 residues. Trimming took 4 bases from V and 5 from J, leaving 8 bases between them. The CDR3 sequence is CASSFRVTEAFF. For the CDR3, the DNA is TGTGCCAGCAGTTTCAGGGTTACTGAAGCTTTCTTT.

This chain uses TRBV5-1 with TRBJ2-6; D is perhaps TRBD2 (5 bases). CDR1 SGHRS and CDR2 YFSETQ come from the germline V gene. Deletions cut 0 bases from V and 0 bases from J, with 10 bases between. The CDR3 spans 17 residues. The chain's CDR3 is CASSLEYGVSGANVLTF. The CDR3 DNA reads TGCGCCAGCAGCTTGGAATACGGGGTCTCTGGGGCCAACGTCCTGACTTTC.

This clonotype occurred many times. The rearrangement uses TRBV5-1 and TRBJ2-7; 11 nucleotides line up with TRBD1. Per the germline V gene, CDR1 is SGHRS and CDR2 is YFSETQ. CDR3 length: 14 residues. The J segment lost 2 bases and the V segment lost 4 bases, leaving 2 bases of the junction unmatched. This CDR3 is CASSLGQGAYEQYV. The DNA for the CDR3 is TGCGCCAGCAGCCTGGGACAGGGGGCCTACGAGCAGTACGTC.

This chain uses TRBV29-1 with TRBJ2-1, with D unclear. The CDR3 consists of 13 residues. CDR1 and CDR2 (germline): SQVTM, ANQGSEA. Deletions cut 6 bases from V and 10 bases from J, with 19 bases between. This CDR3 is CSVWVLPKGEQFF. CDR3 DNA sequence: TGCAGCGTGTGGGTGCTCCCAAAAGGGGAGCAGTTCTTC.

This clonotype was counted ten times or more. The rearrangement uses TRBV12-3 or TRBV12-4 and TRBJ2-7, with 8 bases matching TRBD2. J gave up 2 bases and V 7 bases, and 4 bases lay outside the gene matches. The CDR3 spans 13 residues. The CDR3 spells CASTAGGAYEQYF. As DNA, the CDR3 is TGTGCCAGCACCGCGGGGGGAGCCTACGAGCAGTACTTC.

The count of this clonotype is one. A much larger clonotype is one base distant, so this may be a read error. V and J are TRBV27 and TRBJ2-3, with 8 bases that match TRBD1. From germline, CDR1 is MNHEY and CDR2 SMNVEV (reference sequence). Trimming took 10 bases from V and 4 from J; bases not matched to a gene: 10. The CDR3 has 14 residues. Here the CDR3 reads CATRDRWWADTQYF. CDR3 in DNA: TGTGCCACCCGGGACAGGTGGTGGGCAGATACGCAGTATTTT.

This clonotype appeared many times. The chain is built from TRBV6-5 and TRBJ2-1; D not certain. CDR1 and CDR2 (germline): MNHEY, SVGAGI. CDR3 length: 17 amino acids. V was pared by 1 base and J by 0 bases, with 13 bases between. The CDR3 protein is CASSYCPQRSSYNEQFF. As DNA, the CDR3 is TGTGCCAGCAGTTACTGTCCACAGAGAAGCTCCTACAATGAGCAGTTCTTC.

This clonotype was picked up many times. The CDR3 DNA sequence: TGTGCCAGCAGCCCACCTGCTAGGATTTCCTTCTACAATGAGCAGTTCTTC. This translates into CASSPPARISFYNEQFF. The V call is TRBV7-9, the J call TRBJ2-1; D is uncertain. V was cut by 5 bases and J by 3 bases, with 20 bases left in between. CDR1 is SEHNR and CDR2 is FQNEAQ in the germline V gene (reference sequence). The CDR3 length is 17 residues.

This clonotype occurred once. This chain connects TRBV4-3 to TRBJ2-5, with D maybe TRBD1 (5 bases). Germline V gene lookup returns CDR1 LGHNA and CDR2 YSLEER. The CDR3 spans 14 residues. V gave up 2 bases and J gave up 4 bases, with 11 bases separating them. CDR3 sequence: CASSQLKGLETQYF. The CDR3 coding sequence is TGCGCCAGCAGCCAACTCAAGGGGCTAGAGACCCAGTACTTC.

This clonotype was observed at least ten times. V and J are TRBV4-1 and TRBJ2-1; 7 bases line up with TRBD1. CDR1 and CDR2 (germline): MGHRA, YSYEKL. The CDR3 length is 15 residues. Trimming removed 8 bases from V and 4 bases from J; junction bases left unmatched: 11. CDR3 residues: CASHRGIFPYNEQFF. In DNA form, the CDR3 reads TGCGCCAGCCACAGGGGAATTTTCCCTTACAATGAGCAGTTCTTC.

This clonotype occurred a few times. The chain combines TRBV7-3 with TRBJ2-1; TRBD1 agrees at 11 bases. The CDR3 extends over 15 amino acids. Germline CDR1 and CDR2: SGHTA and FQGTGA. The V gene end was trimmed by 5 bases and the J gene end by 9 bases; junction bases not matched to a gene: 9. As DNA, the CDR3 is TGTGCCAGCAGCACTATGGACAGGGGGCAAGGTGAGCAGTTCTTC. Amino acids: CASSTMDRGQGEQFF.

In its sample, this clonotype was seen many times. J is TRBJ1-1 and V is TRBV5-1; 7 bases align to TRBD1. The germline V gene has CDR1 SGHRS and CDR2 YFSETQ. The CDR3 contains 16 residues. The J segment lost 4 bases and the V segment lost 4 bases, leaving 13 bases of the junction unmatched. The CDR3 DNA sequence: TGCGCCAGCAGCCCATCCTCACAGGGGAGTGGCACTGAAGCTTTCTTT. This encodes CASSPSSQGSGTEAFF.

This clonotype was seen repeatedly, ten times or more. The chain is built from TRBV5-1 and TRBJ1-6; tentatively, D is TRBD1 (5 bases). The CDR3 contains 15 residues. Trimming removed 0 bases at V and 5 bases at J, with 9 bases between. CDR1 is SGHRS and CDR2 is YFSETQ in the germline V gene. This chain's CDR3 is CASSLGQRNNSPLHF. CDR3 DNA sequence: TGCGCCAGCAGCTTGGGACAGAGGAATAATTCACCCCTCCACTTT. Together with reference TRBV5-1 and TRBJ1-6, the CDR3 gives the full variable domain: KAGVTQTPRYLIKTRGQQVTLSCSPISGHRSVSWYQQTPGQGLQFLFEYFSETQRNKGNFPGRFSGRQFSNSRSEMNVSTLELGDSALYLCASSLGQRNNSPLHFGNGTRLTVT.

This clonotype was picked up many times. The chain combines TRBV4-1 with TRBJ2-1; D gene uncertain. The germline gives CDR1 MGHRA, CDR2 YSYEKL. V lost 0 bases to trimming and J lost 3 bases, with 12 bases between them. There are 16 residues in the CDR3. The CDR3 DNA reads TGCGCCAGCAGCCAAGATAACTCAGGAATCTACAATGAGCAGTTCTTC. Translation gives CASSQDNSGIYNEQFF.

The chain carries TRBV7-9 and TRBJ2-2, with D tentatively TRBD1 (6 bases). This CDR3 has 13 amino acids. Germline V gene data show CDR1 as SEHNR and CDR2 as FQNEAQ (reference sequence). Trimming took off 3 bases at V and 7 bases at J, with 9 bases between the two ends. The DNA for the CDR3 is TGTGCCAGCAGCTTCGCAGGGGTCGGGGAGCTGTTTTTT. Translating gives CASSFAGVGELFF.

This clonotype was picked up a small number of times. The chain has TRBV12-3 or TRBV12-4 and TRBJ1-4; the D is unclear. This CDR3 spans 13 amino acids. V lost 3 bases and J 4 bases, leaving 6 bases between the germline ends. CDR3 sequence reads: CASSFSLNEKLFF. The CDR3 DNA reads as TGTGCCAGCAGTTTTTCCCTTAATGAAAAACTGTTTTTT.

The chain employs TRBV7-2 and TRBJ2-1; D gene unclear. V was trimmed by 5 bases and J by 4 bases, leaving 12 bases between them. The CDR3 length is 14 residues. Germline V gives CDR1 SGHTA, CDR2 FQGNSA. This chain's CDR3 is CASSPPAGYNEQFF. The CDR3 coding sequence is TGTGCCAGCAGCCCGCCGGCCGGGTACAATGAGCAGTTCTTC.

This clonotype showed up many times. This chain joins TRBV4-1 and TRBJ2-1; no firm D call. V was shortened by 0 bases and J by 8 bases, with 11 bases between the two germline ends. The CDR3 length is 14 residues. Per germline, CDR1 MGHRA and CDR2 YSYEKL. CDR3 amino acids: CASSQELVEDEQFF. CDR3 bases: TGCGCCAGCAGCCAAGAACTGGTCGAGGATGAGCAGTTCTTC.

This clonotype was found many times. The CDR3 spells CASRSRNTEAFF. CDR3 in DNA: TGTGCCAGCAGGTCCAGGAACACTGAAGCTTTCTTT. The chain is built from TRBV11-2 and TRBJ1-1, with D hard to call. Trimming shortened V by 6 bases and J by 1 base, and 6 bases separated the two germline ends. The germline V gene encodes CDR1 SGHAT and CDR2 FQNNGV. CDR3 length: 12 amino acids.

This clonotype was seen repeatedly, ten times or more. The rearrangement uses TRBV19 and TRBJ2-1; D perhaps matches TRBD2 (6 bases). V lost 7 bases to trimming and J lost 8 bases, with 18 bases between them. Germline-derived CDR1 and CDR2 are LNHDA and SQIVND (reference sequence). There are 14 residues in the CDR3. CDR3 protein: CASTKSFGGDEQFF. DNA of the CDR3: TGTGCCAGTACAAAATCCTTCGGGGGAGATGAGCAGTTCTTC.

This clonotype was detected a few times. This chain uses TRBV11-1 with TRBJ2-7; 10 positions match TRBD1. Looked up from germline, CDR1 is SGHAT and CDR2 is FQDESV (reference sequence). CDR3 length: 21 residues. Unmatched junction bases numbered 24, after V lost 4 bases and J lost 3 bases. In DNA, the CDR3 is TGTGCCAGCAGCTACTCGTCTCCGGGACAGGGGCCAATCCGTAACGACTACGAGCAGTACGTC. It encodes CASSYSSPGQGPIRNDYEQYV.